This T cell receptor (beta chain) was sequenced for a study of glioma-infiltrating T cells. Using RNA template, CDR3s of TCR alpha and beta were amplified with iRepertoire arm-PCR. TCRdb passed the multiplex PCR reads through MiXCR, listing each CDR3 protein once. The sample includes 150,000 to 200,000 distinct CDR3 sequences, around 40% seen only once; the top ten take about 5.2%. Of note for this clonotype: One end of the junction does not line up with germline, which may come from a read error.

CDR1 and CDR2 (germline): SGHVS, FQNEAQ. The CDR3 totals 15 residues. The sample comprised glioma tissue, nonneoplastic brain tissue, or PBMCs (not recorded which). This TCR came from a human donor with low-grade glioma or glioblastoma, undergoing nonglioma brain surgery, or in good health (not recorded which). The V call is TRBV7-8, the J call TRBJ2-1; perhaps TRBD1 as D (5 bases). CDR3 coding DNA: TGTGCCAGCAGCCTTGATGGCAGGGTCGACAATGGGCAGTTCTTC. As protein: CASSLDGRVDNGQFF.